This T cell receptor beta chain stems from a study of blood T cell repertoires in COVID-19 (dated by TCRdb to 2018 to 2020). About the full investigation: Samples covering the acute and convalescent phases of COVID-19 were provided by collaborators in the United States, Italy and Spain. Where available, HLA class I and class II types were obtained from metadata supplied by the sample provider rather than from assay-based typing. The dataset comprised deeply sampled blood TCRbeta repertoires from subjects exposed to, actively infected with, or recovered from COVID-19. The repertoires were released in a freely available public database intended as a resource for research on the immune response to SARS-CoV-2. A de-identified subject ID, COVID-19 status, age in years and sex were almost always included in the sample metadata. The samples were drawn from two sources: the first 160 participants of the ongoing ImmuneRACE study, and 1,254 subjects contributed by 6 global collaborators. The material from the prospective study consisted of cDNA or gDNA derived from T cells, B-cell-depleted T cells, or PBMCs. The paper as a whole reports these results and caveats: The amount of clinical and demographic metadata varied by source and participant and was provided uncurated.

The immunoSEQ Assay, a bias-controlled multiplex PCR, was used to amplify TCRbeta CDR3 regions from genomic DNA. The original pipeline was this. Nucleated cell counts per sample were estimated from amplification of reference gene primers within the assay. Sequence reads were collapsed and filtered to measure the absolute abundance of every unique TCRbeta CDR3 rearrangement. For each sample, productive Simpson clonality was calculated by taking the square root of Simpson's diversity index across productive rearrangements. TCRdb obtained this table from immuneACCESS and retained in-frame rearrangements with V and J assigned. These tables miss some clones; where compared with another copy, unresolved V genes account for less than half of the shortfall, and the remainder is unexplained. V, J and clone size are taken as reported in that table, and D and trimming were inferred from the DNA itself. This sample gives fewer than 250,000 clones in total; 81% of them show up just once. Together, the top ten hold about 9.8% of the sample.

V has 3 bases trimmed and J has 6 bases trimmed; junction bases matching no gene number 2. The germline V gene provides CDR1 SQVTM and CDR2 ANQGSEA. The CDR3 numbers 13 residues from cysteine through phenylalanine. The CDR3 DNA has 39 bases and is translated from base 1. Participants in the prospective study were enrolled through a virtual design, were aged about 18 to 89 years, and lived in under 25 United States geographic areas. In the prospective study, cohorts were assigned on the basis of participant-reported clinical history obtained from a screening survey and a study questionnaire. Each participant in the prospective study had whole blood, serum and a nasopharyngeal or oropharyngeal swab collected by mobile phlebotomists. Prospective study participants could optionally give additional blood draws and questionnaires over an approximately 2-month period. Blood samples from the prospective study were shipped frozen or at room temperature prior to DNA extraction.

On this clone: This clone's antigen is unknown. No base quality information exists; no much larger clone differs at one position.

The clonotype comes from a woman aged 50 to 60 with acute COVID-19. Specimen: PBMCs or T cells enriched from blood (not recorded which). The rearranged segments are TRBV29-1 and TRBJ2-1; TRBD2 fits 10 bases in the junction. The CDR3 reads CSVDRTSGNEQFF. The nucleotide sequence is TGCAGCGTTGATCGGACTAGCGGCAATGAGCAGTTCTTC.